These T cell receptor beta chains were read from a single sample in a study of blood T cell repertoires in COVID-19. Only in-frame clones appear in the TCRdb table, and some are missing; sequencing was by immunoSEQ multiplex PCR. The profile shows 210,000 or so clones, about nine tenths of them singletons. Material for sequencing was peripheral blood. The receptors were sampled from a man aged 50-60 years with acute or convalescent COVID-19. Both conserved end residues are part of each CDR3. Each record gives: clone size, D gene, V gene, J gene, CDR3 DNA, CDR3 protein. The D gene is left open where the match is weak. Size tells how often a clone was seen (once, few, many) or the class of an expanded clone, and some rows leave it out.

-	TRBD2	TRBV6-5	TRBJ2-3	TGTGCCAGCACCCGGGGGGGCACAGATACGCAGTATTTT	CASTRGGTDTQYF
-	TRBD1	TRBV25-1	TRBJ1-2	TGTGCCAGCAGTGAACGGATCTGGGACAGACATGGCTACACCTTC	CASSERIWDRHGYTF
once	TRBD1	TRBV19	TRBJ1-5	TGTGCCAGTAGTGCGGGACAGGGGGCCCCCAATCAGCCCCAGCATTTT	CASSAGQGAPNQPQHF
-	TRBD1	TRBV2	TRBJ1-5	TGTGCCAGCAGTGTTACAGGGGGCCATAGCAATCAGCCCCAGCATTTT	CASSVTGGHSNQPQHF
once	-	TRBV2	TRBJ1-2	TGTGCCAGCAGTGCACAGGGCAACTATGGCTACACCTTC	CASSAQGNYGYTF
once	-	TRBV7-3	TRBJ2-7	TGTGCCAGCAGCTTACACATGACGGGAGAGCAGTACTTC	CASSLHMTGEQYF
few	TRBD1	TRBV2	TRBJ2-1	TGTGCCAGCAGCAGGGGGGAGCAGTTCTTC	CASSRGEQFF
-	-	TRBV5-8	TRBJ1-1	TGTGCCAGCAGCTTGGCGGGCAGGGGGAACACTGAAGCTTTCTTT	CASSLAGRGNTEAFF
once	TRBD1	TRBV12-3/TRBV12-4	TRBJ1-6	TGTGCCAGCAGACGACAGGGTTCACCCCTCCACTTT	CASRRQGSPLHF
-	-	TRBV30	TRBJ1-2	TGTGCCTGGAGCCCCCCGGGTTCCGGATACTATGGCTACACCTTC	CAWSPPGSGYYGYTF
-	TRBD1	TRBV18	TRBJ2-1	TGTGCCAGCTCCCATTCTGGGACAGGGCCTTCCAATGAGCAGTTCTTC	CASSHSGTGPSNEQFF
few	-	TRBV7-8	TRBJ1-5	TGTGCCAGCAGCAATAATAAAGGGGGCAATCAGCCCCAGCATTTT	CASSNNKGGNQPQHF
-	TRBD2	TRBV11-2	TRBJ2-1	TGTGCCAGCAGCTTCTTAGCGGGGAGCTCCTACAATGAGCAGTTCTTC	CASSFLAGSSYNEQFF
-	-	TRBV27	TRBJ1-6	TGTGCCAGCAGTTTACGAGCCAGGGGTTCCTATAATTCACCCCTCCACTTT	CASSLRARGSYNSPLHF
-	-	TRBV7-2	TRBJ2-2	TGTGCCAGCAGCTCCCGGACTGGGACCGGGGAGCTGTTTTTT	CASSSRTGTGELFF
-	TRBD2	TRBV5-1	TRBJ2-1	TGCGCCAGCAGCCCCCCCCTAGCGGGGGGCGGCAATGAGCAGTTCTTC	CASSPPLAGGGNEQFF
-	TRBD1	TRBV20-1	TRBJ1-1	TGCAGTGCTAGTCGGGGACAGGGGGTTTGGAGCACTGAAGCTTTCTTT	CSASRGQGVWSTEAFF
-	TRBD1	TRBV5-1	TRBJ1-2	TGCGCCAGCAGCCCGGACAGGGACTATGGCTACACCTTC	CASSPDRDYGYTF
-	-	TRBV29-1	TRBJ2-1	TGCAGCGTTGGGGTCTTGACTAACCTCCTCACCTACAATGAGCAGTTCTTC	CSVGVLTNLLTYNEQFF
-	-	TRBV14	TRBJ2-5	TGTGCCAGCAGCCAAGTAGTCGGCGGGGAAACCCAGTACTTC	CASSQVVGGETQYF
few	TRBD1	TRBV25-1	TRBJ1-6	TGTGCCAGCAGTGCCCTAAACAGGGGGTATAATTCACCCCTCCACTTT	CASSALNRGYNSPLHF
-	TRBD1	TRBV7-3	TRBJ2-1	TGTGCCAGCAGCTTAACTCATAACAGGGGAGCGGAGCAGTTCTTC	CASSLTHNRGAEQFF